Sequencing of this T cell receptor (beta chain) was carried out in a study of cytomegalovirus exposure and HLA in healthy donors. Regarding the study as a whole: In a later analysis, an Asian-associated ancestry cluster reportedly showed fewer N-insertions than the roughly 700-donor mean.

The ends were cut back, 2 bases at V and 4 bases at J, with 15 bases in the middle. Germline CDR1 SGHVS, CDR2 FQNEAQ. The CDR3 extends over 16 amino acids. As to this clone: Its antigen is unknown.

Vbeta (60) and Jbeta (13) primers were used in the PCR. The table came from immunoSEQ multiplex PCR; TCRdb's copy has only in-frame clones and leaves some out. The sample yields roughly 130,000 clones, about three quarters seen once. The specimen sequenced was PBMCs. The origin of this receptor is a woman aged 40 to 50 in good health and CMV-seronegative. This rearrangement joins TRBV7-8 to TRBJ2-1; a possible D gene is TRBD2 (7 bases). The CDR3 spells CASSLIVGGTYNEQFF. CDR3 coding DNA: TGTGCCAGCAGCTTAATCGTGGGGGGGACATACAATGAGCAGTTCTTC.